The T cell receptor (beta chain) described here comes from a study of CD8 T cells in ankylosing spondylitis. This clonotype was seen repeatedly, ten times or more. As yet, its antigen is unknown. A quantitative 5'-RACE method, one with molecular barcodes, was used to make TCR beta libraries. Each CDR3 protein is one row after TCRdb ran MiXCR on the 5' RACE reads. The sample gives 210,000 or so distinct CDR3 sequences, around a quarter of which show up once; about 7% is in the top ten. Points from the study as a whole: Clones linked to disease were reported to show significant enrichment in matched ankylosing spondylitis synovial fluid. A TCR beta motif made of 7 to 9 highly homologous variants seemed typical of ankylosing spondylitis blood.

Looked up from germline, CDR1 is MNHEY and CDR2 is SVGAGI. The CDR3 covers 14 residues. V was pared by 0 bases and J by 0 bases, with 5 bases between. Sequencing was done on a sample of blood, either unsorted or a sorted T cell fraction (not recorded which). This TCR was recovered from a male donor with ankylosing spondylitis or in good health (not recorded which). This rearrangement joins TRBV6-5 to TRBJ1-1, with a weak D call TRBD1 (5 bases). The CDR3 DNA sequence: TGTGCCAGCAGTTACTCCAGGGTGAACACTGAAGCTTTCTTT. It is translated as CASSYSRVNTEAFF.